A single sample gave rise to the 3 T cell receptor beta chains below, sequenced in a study of CD8 T cells in ankylosing spondylitis (dated by TCRdb to 2016 to 2017). General study outcomes and caveats: Blood from ankylosing spondylitis patients appeared to be characterized by a TCR beta motif composed of several highly homologous amino acid variants.

The method behind the library was 5' RACE. Sequencing relied on an Illumina HiSeq 2500. TCRdb trimmed public reads at Q25 via fastp, called clones via MiXCR and kept in-frame beta chains. Identical CDR3 protein sequences are pooled into one entry, listed with their most common genes and DNA. This sample has around 130,000 distinct CDR3 sequences in its table, and 15% to 20% of those were observed once. The ten largest clones take up roughly a third of the sample. The antigens these receptors bind are not known. Source material: blood, either unsorted or a sorted T cell fraction (not recorded which). The receptors were sampled from a male donor with ankylosing spondylitis.

The rearrangement joins TRBV4-3 to TRBJ2-1; 8 positions match TRBD1. This CDR3 contains 14 residues. Germline CDR1 reads LGHNA; CDR2 reads YSLEER. The V gene end was trimmed by 3 bases and the J gene end by 6 bases; junction bases not matched to a gene: 4. The CDR3 region is CASSHRDRSNEQFF. In DNA, the CDR3 is TGCGCCAGCAGCCACCGGGACAGGAGCAATGAGCAGTTCTTC.

This clonotype was counted between two and nine times. The rearrangement joins TRBV14 to TRBJ2-1, with D uncertain. In germline, CDR1 is SGHDN, CDR2 FVKESK. V was cut by 1 base and J by 5 bases, with 3 bases left in between. The CDR3 covers 12 residues. The CDR3 sequence: CASSQVNNEQFF. In DNA form, the CDR3 reads TGTGCCAGCAGCCAAGTGAACAATGAGCAGTTCTTC.

There are a few counts of this clonotype. The V gene is TRBV4-2, the J gene TRBJ2-6; D unresolved. This CDR3 has 14 residues. Germline CDR1 is LGHNA and CDR2 is YNFKEQ. Trimming stripped 4 bases from V and 3 bases from J, with 7 bases between. The CDR3 here is CASSRDFGANVLTF. DNA for the CDR3: TGTGCCAGCAGCCGAGACTTTGGGGCCAACGTCCTGACTTTC.